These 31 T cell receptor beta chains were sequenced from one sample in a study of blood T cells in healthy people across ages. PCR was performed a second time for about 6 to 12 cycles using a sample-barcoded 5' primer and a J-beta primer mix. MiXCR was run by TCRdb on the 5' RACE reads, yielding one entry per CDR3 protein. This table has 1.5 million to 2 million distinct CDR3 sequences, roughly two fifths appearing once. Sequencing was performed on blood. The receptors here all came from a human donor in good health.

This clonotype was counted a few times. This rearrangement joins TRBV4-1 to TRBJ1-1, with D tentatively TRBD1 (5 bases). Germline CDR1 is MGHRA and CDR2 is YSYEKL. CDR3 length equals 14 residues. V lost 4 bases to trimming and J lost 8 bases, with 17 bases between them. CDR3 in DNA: TGCGCCAGCAGCCTAGGAATCGGGGCGGAAGAAGCTTTCTTT. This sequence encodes CASSLGIGAEEAFF.

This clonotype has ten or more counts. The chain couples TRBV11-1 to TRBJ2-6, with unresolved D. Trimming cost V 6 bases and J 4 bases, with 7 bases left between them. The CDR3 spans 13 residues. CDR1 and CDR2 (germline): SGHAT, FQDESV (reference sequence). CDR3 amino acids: CASRRTGANVLTF. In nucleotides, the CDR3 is TGTGCCAGCAGACGTACAGGGGCCAACGTCCTGACTTTC.

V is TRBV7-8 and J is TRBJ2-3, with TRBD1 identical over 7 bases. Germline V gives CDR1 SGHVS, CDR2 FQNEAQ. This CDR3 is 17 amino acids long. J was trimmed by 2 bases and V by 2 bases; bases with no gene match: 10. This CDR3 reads CASSLRRQGSSTDTQYF. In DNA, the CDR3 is TGTGCCAGCAGCTTACGACGACAGGGCTCTTCCACAGATACGCAGTATTTT.

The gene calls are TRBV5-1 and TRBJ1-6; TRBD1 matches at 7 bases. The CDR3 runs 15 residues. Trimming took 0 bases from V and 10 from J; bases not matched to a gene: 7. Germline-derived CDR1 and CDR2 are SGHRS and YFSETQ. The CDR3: CASSLGSRGYSPLHF. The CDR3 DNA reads TGCGCCAGCAGCTTGGGGTCCAGGGGGTACTCACCCCTCCACTTT.

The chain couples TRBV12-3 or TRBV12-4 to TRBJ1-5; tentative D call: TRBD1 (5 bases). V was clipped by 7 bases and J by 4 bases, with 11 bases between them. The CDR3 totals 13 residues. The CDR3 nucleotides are TGTGCCAGCACCCCTCGGGGGAATCAGCCCCAGCATTTT. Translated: CASTPRGNQPQHF.

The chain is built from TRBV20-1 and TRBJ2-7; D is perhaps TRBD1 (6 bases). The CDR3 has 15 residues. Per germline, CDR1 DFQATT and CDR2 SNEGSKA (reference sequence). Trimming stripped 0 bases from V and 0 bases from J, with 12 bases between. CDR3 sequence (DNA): TGCAGTGCTAGAGATTCAGGGGCCCCCTCCTACGAGCAGTACTTC. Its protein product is CSARDSGAPSYEQYF.

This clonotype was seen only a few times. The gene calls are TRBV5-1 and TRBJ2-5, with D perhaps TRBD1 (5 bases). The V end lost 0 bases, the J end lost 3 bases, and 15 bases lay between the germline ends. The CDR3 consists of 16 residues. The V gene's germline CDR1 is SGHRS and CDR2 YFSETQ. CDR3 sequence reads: CASSLVTGAKKETQYF. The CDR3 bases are TGCGCCAGCAGCTTGGTCACAGGAGCCAAAAAAGAGACCCAGTACTTC.

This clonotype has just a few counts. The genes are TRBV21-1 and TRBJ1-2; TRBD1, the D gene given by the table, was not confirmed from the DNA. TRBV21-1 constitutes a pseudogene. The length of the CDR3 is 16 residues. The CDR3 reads CASSKRRDRVTYGYTF. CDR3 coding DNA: TGTGCCAGCAGCAAAAGGAGAGACAGGGTTACCTATGGCTACACCTTC.

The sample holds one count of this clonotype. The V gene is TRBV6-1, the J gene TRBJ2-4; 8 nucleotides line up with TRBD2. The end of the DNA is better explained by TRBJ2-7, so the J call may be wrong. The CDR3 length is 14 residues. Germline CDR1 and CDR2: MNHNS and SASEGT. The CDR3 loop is CASIRGGTTYEQYF. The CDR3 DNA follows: TGTGCCAGCATCCGGGGGGGGACCACCTACGAGCAGTACTTC.

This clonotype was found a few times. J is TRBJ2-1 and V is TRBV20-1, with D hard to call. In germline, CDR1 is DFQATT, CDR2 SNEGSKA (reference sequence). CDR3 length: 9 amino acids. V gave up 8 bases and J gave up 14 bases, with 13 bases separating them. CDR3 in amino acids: CSLAVEEFF. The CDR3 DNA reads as TGCAGTTTAGCCGTAGAAGAGTTCTTC.

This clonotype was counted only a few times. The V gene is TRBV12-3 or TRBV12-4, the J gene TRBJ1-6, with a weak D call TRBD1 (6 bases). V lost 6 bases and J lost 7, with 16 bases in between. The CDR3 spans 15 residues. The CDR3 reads CASSLTGFINSPLHF. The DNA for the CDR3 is TGTGCCAGCAGCCTCACAGGGTTTATAAATTCACCCCTCCACTTT.

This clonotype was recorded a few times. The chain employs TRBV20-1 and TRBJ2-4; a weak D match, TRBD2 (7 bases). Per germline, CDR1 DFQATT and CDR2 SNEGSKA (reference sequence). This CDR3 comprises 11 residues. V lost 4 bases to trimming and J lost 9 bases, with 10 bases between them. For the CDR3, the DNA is TGCAGTGCTAAGGGAGGGGGCATTCAGTACTTC. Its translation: CSAKGGGIQYF.

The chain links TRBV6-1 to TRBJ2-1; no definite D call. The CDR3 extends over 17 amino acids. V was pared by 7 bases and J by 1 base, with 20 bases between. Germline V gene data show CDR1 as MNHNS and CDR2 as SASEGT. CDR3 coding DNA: TGTGCCAGCATCGGGTCGAGAAACTGGCGATCCTACAATGAGCAGTTCTTC. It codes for CASIGSRNWRSYNEQFF.

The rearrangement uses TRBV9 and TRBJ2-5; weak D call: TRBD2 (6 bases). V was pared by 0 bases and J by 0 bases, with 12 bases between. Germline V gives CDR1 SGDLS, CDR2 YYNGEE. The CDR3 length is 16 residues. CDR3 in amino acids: CASSVGIAENQETQYF. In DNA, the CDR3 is TGTGCCAGCAGCGTAGGAATAGCGGAAAACCAAGAGACCCAGTACTTC.

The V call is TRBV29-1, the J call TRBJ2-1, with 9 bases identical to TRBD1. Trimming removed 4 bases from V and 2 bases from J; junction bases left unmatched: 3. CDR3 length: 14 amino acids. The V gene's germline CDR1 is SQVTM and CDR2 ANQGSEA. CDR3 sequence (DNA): TGCAGCGTTGGTCGGGACAGGGCCTACAATGAGCAGTTCTTC. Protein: CSVGRDRAYNEQFF.

The DNA of the CDR3 is TGTGCCAGCAGCGTAGGGGGGGCGACCACAGATACGCAGTATTTT. Protein sequence: CASSVGGATTDTQYF. The rearrangement joins TRBV9 to TRBJ2-3; tentatively, D is TRBD1 or TRBD2 (6 bases each). V was cut by 0 bases and J by 2 bases, with 10 bases left in between. Looked up from germline, CDR1 is SGDLS and CDR2 is YYNGEE. CDR3 length equals 15 residues.

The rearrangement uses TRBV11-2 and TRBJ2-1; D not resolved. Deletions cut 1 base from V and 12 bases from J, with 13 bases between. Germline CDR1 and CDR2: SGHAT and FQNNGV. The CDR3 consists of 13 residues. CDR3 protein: CASSLGGNSGQFF. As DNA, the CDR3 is TGTGCCAGCAGCTTAGGTGGGAACAGTGGGCAGTTCTTC. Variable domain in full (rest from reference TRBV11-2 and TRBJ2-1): EAGVAQSPRYKIIEKRQSVAFWCNPISGHATLYWYQQILGQGPKLLIQFQNNGVVDDSQLPKDRFSAERLKGVDSTLKIQPAKLEDSAVYLCASSLGGNSGQFFGPGTRLTVL.

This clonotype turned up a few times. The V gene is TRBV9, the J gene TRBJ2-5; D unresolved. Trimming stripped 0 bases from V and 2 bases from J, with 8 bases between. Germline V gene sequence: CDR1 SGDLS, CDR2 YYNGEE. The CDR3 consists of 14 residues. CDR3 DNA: TGTGCCAGCAGCGTAGTTGGCACACAAGAGACCCAGTACTTC. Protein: CASSVVGTQETQYF.

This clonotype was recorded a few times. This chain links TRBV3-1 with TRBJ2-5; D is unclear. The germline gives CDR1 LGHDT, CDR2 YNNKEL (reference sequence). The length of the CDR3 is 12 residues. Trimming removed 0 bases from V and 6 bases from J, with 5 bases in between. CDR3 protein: CASSQDLKTQYF. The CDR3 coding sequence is TGTGCCAGCAGCCAAGATCTCAAGACCCAGTACTTC.

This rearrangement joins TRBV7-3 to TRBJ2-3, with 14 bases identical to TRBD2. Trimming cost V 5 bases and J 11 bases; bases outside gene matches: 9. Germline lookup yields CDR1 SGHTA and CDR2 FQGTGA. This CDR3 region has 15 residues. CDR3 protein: CASSATSGGAFEQYF. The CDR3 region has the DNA TGTGCCAGCAGCGCGACTAGCGGGGGGGCGTTTGAGCAGTATTTT.

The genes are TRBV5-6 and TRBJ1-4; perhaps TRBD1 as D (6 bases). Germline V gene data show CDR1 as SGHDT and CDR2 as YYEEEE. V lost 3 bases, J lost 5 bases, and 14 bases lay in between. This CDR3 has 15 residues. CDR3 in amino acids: CASSYLDRINEKLFF. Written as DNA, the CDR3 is TGTGCCAGCAGCTACCTCGACAGGATCAATGAAAAACTGTTTTTT. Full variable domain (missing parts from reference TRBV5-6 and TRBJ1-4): DAGVTQSPTHLIKTRGQQVTLRCSPKSGHDTVSWYQQALGQGPQFIFQYYEEEERQRGNFPDRFSGHQFPNYSSELNVNALLLGDSALYLCASSYLDRINEKLFFGSGTQLSVL.

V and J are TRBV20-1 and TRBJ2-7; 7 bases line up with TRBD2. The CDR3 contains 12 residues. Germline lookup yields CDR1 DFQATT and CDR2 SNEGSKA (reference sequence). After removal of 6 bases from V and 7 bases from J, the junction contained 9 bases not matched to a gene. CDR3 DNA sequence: TGCAGTGCGTGGGGACTACTCAATGAGCAGTACTTC. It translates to CSAWGLLNEQYF.

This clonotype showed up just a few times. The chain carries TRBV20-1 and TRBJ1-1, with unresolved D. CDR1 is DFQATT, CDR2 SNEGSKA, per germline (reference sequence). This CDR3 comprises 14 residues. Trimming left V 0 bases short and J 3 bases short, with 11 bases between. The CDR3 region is CSARDRTGYTEAFF. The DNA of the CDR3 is TGCAGTGCTAGAGATCGAACGGGGTACACTGAAGCTTTCTTT.

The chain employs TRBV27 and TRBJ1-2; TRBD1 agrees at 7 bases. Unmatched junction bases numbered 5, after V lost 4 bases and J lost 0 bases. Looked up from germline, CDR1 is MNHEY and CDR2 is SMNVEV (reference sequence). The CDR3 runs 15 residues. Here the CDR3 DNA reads TGTGCCAGCAGTTCGGACAGGCGAGCTAACTATGGCTACACCTTC. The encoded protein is CASSSDRRANYGYTF.

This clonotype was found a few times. CDR3 sequence (DNA): TGTGCCAGCAGTATCCGGGACAGCACTTATGGCTACACCTTC. Translating gives CASSIRDSTYGYTF. The chain couples TRBV27 to TRBJ1-2; 7 nucleotides agree with TRBD1. CDR3 length equals 14 residues. Germline CDR1 is MNHEY and CDR2 is SMNVEV (reference sequence). Trimming cost V 5 bases and J 5 bases; bases outside gene matches: 8.

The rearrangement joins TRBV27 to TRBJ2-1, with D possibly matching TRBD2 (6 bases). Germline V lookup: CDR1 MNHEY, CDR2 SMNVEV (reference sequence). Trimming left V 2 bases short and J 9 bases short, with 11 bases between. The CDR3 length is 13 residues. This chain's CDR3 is CASSLSGPGEQFF. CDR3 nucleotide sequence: TGTGCCAGCAGTTTAAGCGGGCCGGGTGAGCAGTTCTTC.

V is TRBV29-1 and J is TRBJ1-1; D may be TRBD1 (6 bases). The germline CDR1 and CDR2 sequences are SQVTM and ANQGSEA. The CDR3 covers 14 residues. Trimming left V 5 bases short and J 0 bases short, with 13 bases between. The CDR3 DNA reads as TGCAGCGTTAGGACAGCTATAATGAACACTGAAGCTTTCTTT. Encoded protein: CSVRTAIMNTEAFF.

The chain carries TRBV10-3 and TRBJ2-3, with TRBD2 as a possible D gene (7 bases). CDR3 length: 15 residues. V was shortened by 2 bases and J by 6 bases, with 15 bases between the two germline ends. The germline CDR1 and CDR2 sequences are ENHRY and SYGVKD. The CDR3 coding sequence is TGTGCCATCAGTGAGAGGGGGGGGGACACGGATACGCAGTATTTT. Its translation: CAISERGGDTDTQYF.

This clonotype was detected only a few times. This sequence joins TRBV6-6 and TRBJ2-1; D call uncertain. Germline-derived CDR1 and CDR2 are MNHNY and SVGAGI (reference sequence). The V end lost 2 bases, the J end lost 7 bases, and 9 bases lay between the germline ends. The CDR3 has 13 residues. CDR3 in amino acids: CASSYVQFNEQFF. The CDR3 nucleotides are TGTGCCAGCAGTTACGTCCAGTTTAATGAGCAGTTCTTC.

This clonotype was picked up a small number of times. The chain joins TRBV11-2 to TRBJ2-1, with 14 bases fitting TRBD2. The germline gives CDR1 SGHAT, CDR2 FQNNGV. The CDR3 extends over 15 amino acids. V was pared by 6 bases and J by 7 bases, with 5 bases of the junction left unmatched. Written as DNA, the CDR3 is TGTGCCAGCAGATCCGGGACTAGCGGGGGTAATGAGCAGTTCTTC. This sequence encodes CASRSGTSGGNEQFF.

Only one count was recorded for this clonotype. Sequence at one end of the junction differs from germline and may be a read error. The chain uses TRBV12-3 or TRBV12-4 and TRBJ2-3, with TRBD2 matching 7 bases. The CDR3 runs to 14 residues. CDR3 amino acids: CASSRSGEADTEYF. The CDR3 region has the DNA TGTGCCAGCAGCAGAAGCGGGGAAGCAGATACGGAGTATTTT.